These 32 T cell receptor beta chains originate from one sample sequenced in a study of post-analysis software for immune sequencing data. These receptors' antigens are unknown. Study conclusions and caveats: Elevated frequency relative to controls characterized four to six TRBV segments in patients, TRBV5-6, TRBV5-1 and TRBV20-1 among them.

Tagging with unique molecular identifiers was a feature of the TCR beta cDNA libraries. One entry per CDR3 protein, called by TCRdb with MiXCR from the PCR reads. The sample lists some 800,000 distinct CDR3 sequences, 46% occurring once. The sample taken for sequencing was blood. The source of these receptors is a girl aged 10-17 years with multiple sclerosis.

This clonotype was counted once. The rearrangement uses TRBV12-3 or TRBV12-4 and TRBJ2-5; 7 bases are shared with TRBD1. The CDR3 runs to 15 residues. Germline trimming cut 5 bases from V and 1 base from J; bases unmatched to any gene: 7. In DNA, the CDR3 is TGTGCCAGCAGTCGATTACGGGACAGCCAAGAGACCCAGTACTTC. It specifies CASSRLRDSQETQYF.

This clonotype was counted ten times or more. The chain employs TRBV29-1 and TRBJ2-3, with D unresolved. The CDR3 extends over 13 amino acids. The germline V and J ends were trimmed by 0 bases and 7 bases, with 11 bases remaining between them. Germline CDR1 SQVTM, CDR2 ANQGSEA. CDR3 residues: CSVEDLGWNTQYF. CDR3 sequence (DNA): TGCAGCGTTGAAGATCTAGGGTGGAATACGCAGTATTTT.

The chain couples TRBV20-1 to TRBJ2-7; TRBD2 matches 8 bases. The V gene end was trimmed by 3 bases and the J gene end by 7 bases; junction bases not matched to a gene: 23. This CDR3 comprises 18 residues. Germline V lookup: CDR1 DFQATT, CDR2 SNEGSKA (reference sequence). CDR3 region: CSASGASGSPTTYNEQYF. In DNA, the CDR3 is TGCAGTGCTAGTGGTGCTAGCGGGTCCCCAACCACCTACAATGAGCAGTACTTC.

This clonotype was counted only a few times. The chain's CDR3 is CASSLALTGDNEQFF. The CDR3 bases are TGTGCCAGCAGCTTAGCGTTAACAGGGGACAATGAGCAGTTCTTC. The chain employs TRBV7-6 and TRBJ2-1, with 7 bases lining up with TRBD1. Germline V gene lookup returns CDR1 SGHVS and CDR2 FNYEAQ. Trimming cost V 0 bases and J 5 bases; bases outside gene matches: 4. This CDR3 is 15 amino acids long.

The rearrangement uses TRBV4-1 and TRBJ2-1; D is ambiguous. The CDR3 totals 20 residues. V lost 0 bases and J 7 bases, leaving 28 bases between the germline ends. Germline CDR1 reads MGHRA; CDR2 reads YSYEKL. The chain's CDR3 is CASSQDSPVVSEAVSNEQFF. CDR3 DNA: TGCGCCAGCAGCCAAGATTCCCCTGTCGTTTCAGAGGCAGTTTCGAATGAGCAGTTCTTC.

Comment on this clonotype: A junction end diverges from the germline sequence, so it may reflect a read error. The chain carries TRBV25-1 and TRBJ2-1, with D perhaps being TRBD1 or TRBD2 (5 bases each). Germline values: CDR1 MGHDK, CDR2 SYGVNS. The CDR3 runs 17 residues. CDR3: CASSGNRRSSSHNEQFF. CDR3 nucleotides: TGTGCCAGCAGTGGAAACAGGCGTTCTAGCTCCCACAATGAGCAGTTCTTC.

V usage is TRBV20-1 and J usage is TRBJ2-1; 9 nucleotides align to TRBD2. From germline, CDR1 is DFQATT and CDR2 SNEGSKA (reference sequence). J was trimmed by 9 bases and V by 4 bases; bases with no gene match: 13. This CDR3 comprises 15 residues. Here the CDR3 reads CSATPYSGSLGEQFF. DNA for the CDR3: TGCAGTGCTACACCTTATAGCGGGAGTCTTGGTGAGCAGTTCTTC.

This clonotype was observed many times. The chain has TRBV12-3 or TRBV12-4 and TRBJ2-7, with D hard to call. There are 12 residues in the CDR3. V dropped 6 bases and J dropped 1 base, with 7 bases sitting between them. The CDR3 nucleotides are TGTGCCAGCAGCCCAGTTTCCTACGAGCAGTACTTC. As protein: CASSPVSYEQYF.

This clonotype showed up just a few times. The chain couples TRBV5-6 to TRBJ1-1; D is unresolved. V was clipped by 2 bases and J by 8 bases, with 16 bases between them. From germline, CDR1 is SGHDT and CDR2 YYEEEE. The CDR3 extends over 14 amino acids. The CDR3 nucleotides read TGTGCCAGCAGCTTAGTTTCCTTGCGGGCCGAAGCTTTCTTT. Translated: CASSLVSLRAEAFF.

The V call is TRBV7-9, the J call TRBJ2-5, with a tentative D call TRBD1 (6 bases). V shed 5 bases and J shed 2 bases, with 9 bases lying between them. The CDR3 is made up of 13 amino acids. Germline V gene lookup returns CDR1 SEHNR and CDR2 FQNEAQ (reference sequence). CDR3 DNA: TGTGCCAGCAGCAATCAGGGGCAAGAGACCCAGTACTTC. Amino acid sequence: CASSNQGQETQYF.

This clonotype was observed a few times. The chain links TRBV29-1 to TRBJ2-1; 11 bases fit TRBD1. There are 14 residues in the CDR3. Germline lookup yields CDR1 SQVTM and CDR2 ANQGSEA. With 7 bases clipped from V and 6 bases from J, the junction kept 8 bases outside the gene matches. This CDR3 is CSAHPGTGGNEQFF. CDR3 sequence (DNA): TGCAGCGCCCACCCTGGGACAGGGGGCAATGAGCAGTTCTTC.

This clonotype was recorded a few times. V gene TRBV7-2 combines with J gene TRBJ1-2; D call uncertain. CDR3 length: 12 residues. Germline V lookup: CDR1 SGHTA, CDR2 FQGNSA. Trimming removed 4 bases from V and 8 bases from J, with 11 bases in between. The CDR3 DNA reads TGTGCCAGCAGCTCCTCTGGATTCGGCTACACCTTC. Translated, it gives CASSSSGFGYTF.

This chain joins TRBV20-1 and TRBJ2-1; 10 bases fit TRBD2. Germline V gives CDR1 DFQATT, CDR2 SNEGSKA (reference sequence). V shed 3 bases, J shed 9 bases, and the junction held 8 bases outside the gene matches. The CDR3 runs to 14 residues. CDR3 sequence: CSARWRLAGSEQFF. CDR3 in DNA: TGCAGTGCTAGGTGGCGACTAGCGGGTAGTGAGCAGTTCTTC.

The chain is built from TRBV4-1 and TRBJ2-4, with 8 bases matching TRBD1. The J call may be faulty, since TRBJ2-7 better matches the DNA end. The length of the CDR3 is 15 residues. Germline values: CDR1 MGHRA, CDR2 YSYEKL. The CDR3: CASSQDRGRIYEQYF. The DNA of the CDR3 is TGCGCCAGCAGCCAAGACAGGGGGCGTATCTACGAGCAGTACTTC.

The V call is TRBV5-1, the J call TRBJ2-3; D gene unclear. This CDR3 is 15 amino acids long. The V end was cut by 0 bases, the J end by 0 bases, with 8 bases between. Germline-derived CDR1 and CDR2 are SGHRS and YFSETQ. The DNA of the CDR3 is TGCGCCAGCAGCTTGGACTCGCGGAGCACAGATACGCAGTATTTT. Encoded protein: CASSLDSRSTDTQYF.

This clonotype has only a few counts. The V and J genes are TRBV2 and TRBJ2-1; a possible D gene is TRBD2 (6 bases). CDR1 is SNHLY, CDR2 FYNNEI, per germline. The ends were cut back, 3 bases at V and 15 bases at J, with 15 bases in the middle. The CDR3 loop spans 12 amino acids. The CDR3 DNA is TGTGCCAGCAGTGATGTAGGGAGCGGGTGGTTCTTC. Translating gives CASSDVGSGWFF.

The gene calls are TRBV7-9 and TRBJ2-1; D is possibly TRBD2 (6 bases). The CDR3 runs 16 residues. CDR1 and CDR2 from the germline V gene are SEHNR and FQNEAQ (reference sequence). The V end lost 0 bases, the J end lost 6 bases, and 15 bases lay between the germline ends. The CDR3, as DNA: TGTGCCAGCAGCTTAGCGCTTCGGGAGAATGTCAATGAGCAGTTCTTC. Translating gives CASSLALRENVNEQFF.

The rearrangement joins TRBV9 to TRBJ2-1; TRBD2 is a possible D gene (5 bases). Germline assignment: CDR1 SGDLS and CDR2 YYNGEE. V lost 0 bases and J 12 bases, leaving 25 bases between the germline ends. The CDR3 covers 17 residues. CDR3 amino acids: CASSVDGERANLRGQFF. DNA for the CDR3: TGTGCCAGCAGCGTAGATGGCGAGCGCGCGAACCTCCGGGGGCAGTTCTTC.

The gene calls are TRBV20-1 and TRBJ2-1; 7 bases fit TRBD2. Germline CDR1 and CDR2: DFQATT and SNEGSKA (reference sequence). Germline trimming cut 2 bases from V and 10 bases from J; bases unmatched to any gene: 8. This CDR3 comprises 13 residues. The CDR3: CSARPSGRTEQFF. CDR3 bases: TGCAGTGCTAGACCTAGCGGCCGAACCGAGCAGTTCTTC.

The chain employs TRBV7-9 and TRBJ1-4; 8 bases align to TRBD1. The V gene's germline CDR1 is SEHNR and CDR2 FQNEAQ (reference sequence). The CDR3 consists of 14 residues. J was trimmed by 8 bases and V by 4 bases; bases with no gene match: 6. CDR3 sequence (DNA): TGTGCCAGCAGCTGGACAGGGAGGCGGGAAAAACTGTTTTTT. Translated: CASSWTGRREKLFF.

The sample holds many counts of this clonotype. This sequence joins TRBV29-1 and TRBJ2-5; possible D gene TRBD2, 6 bases. The V end lost 6 bases, the J end lost 1 base, and 12 bases lay between the germline ends. Germline CDR1 reads SQVTM; CDR2 reads ANQGSEA. CDR3 length equals 13 residues. For the CDR3, the DNA is TGCAGCGTCGCACTAGCCTCCCAAGAGACCCAGTACTTC. Amino acids: CSVALASQETQYF.

The chain links TRBV7-2 to TRBJ2-3; 7 bases match TRBD2. CDR1 and CDR2 from the germline V gene are SGHTA and FQGNSA. V shed 7 bases and J 4 bases; nucleotides not matched to a gene: 17. The CDR3 is 17 residues long. CDR3 nucleotides: TGTGCCAGCACTCGCTCTTTCGCCCTGGGGGGGGCAGATACGCAGTATTTT. Its protein product is CASTRSFALGGADTQYF.

The chain uses TRBV18 and TRBJ1-4, with D possibly being TRBD1 (5 bases). Germline V lookup: CDR1 KGHSH, CDR2 LQKENI. The V end was cut by 3 bases, the J end by 16 bases, with 15 bases between. This CDR3 region has 12 residues. The CDR3 coding sequence is TGTGCCAGCTCACCCGGGGCCCATCGGCGGTTTTTT. It is translated as CASSPGAHRRFF. Full variable domain (rest looked up from reference TRBV18 and TRBJ1-4): NAGVMQNPRHLVRRRGQEARLRCSPMKGHSHVYWYRQLPEEGLKFMVYLQKENIIDESGMPKERFSAEFPKEGPSILRIQQVVRGDSAAYFCASSPGAHRRFFGSGTQLSVL.

The genes are TRBV20-1 and TRBJ2-7; 8 bases fit TRBD1. Per germline, CDR1 DFQATT and CDR2 SNEGSKA (reference sequence). V shed 0 bases, J shed 0 bases, and the junction held 4 bases outside the gene matches. The CDR3 contains 15 residues. The CDR3 loop is CSARDYGTGSYEQYF. The CDR3 nucleotides read TGCAGTGCTAGAGATTATGGGACAGGCTCCTACGAGCAGTACTTC.

This clonotype was detected a few times. The chain is built from TRBV7-3 and TRBJ1-2, with 7 bases matching TRBD1. Losses at the gene ends were 5 bases for V and 5 bases for J; bases not matched to a gene: 8. Per germline, CDR1 SGHTA and CDR2 FQGTGA. This CDR3 is built from 14 residues. The CDR3 DNA sequence: TGTGCCAGCAGCCCCGGGGTCAGGGGGTATGGCTACACCTTC. Translating it yields CASSPGVRGYGYTF.

This chain joins TRBV7-9 and TRBJ1-2, with 8 bases lining up with TRBD1. CDR3 size: 14 residues. Trimming cost V 5 bases and J 6 bases; bases outside gene matches: 8. Germline CDR1 and CDR2: SEHNR and FQNEAQ (reference sequence). CDR3: CASSVSRGLDGYTF. DNA for the CDR3: TGTGCCAGCAGCGTTTCCAGGGGGCTTGATGGCTACACCTTC.

This clonotype was found a few times. The chain couples TRBV25-1 to TRBJ1-2, with D unresolved. Germline V gene sequence: CDR1 MGHDK, CDR2 SYGVNS. Trimming shortened V by 4 bases and J by 8 bases, and 14 bases separated the two germline ends. The CDR3 has 13 amino acids. The CDR3 region is CASSGTNPGGYTF. The CDR3 coding sequence is TGTGCCAGCAGTGGGACGAATCCGGGGGGCTACACCTTC.

This rearrangement joins TRBV11-2 to TRBJ2-2; D not resolved. With 1 base removed from V and 5 bases from J, the gap between germline ends came to 8 bases. Germline loops: CDR1 SGHAT, CDR2 FQNNGV. CDR3 size: 14 residues. The CDR3 DNA sequence: TGTGCCAGCAGCTTAGTATCGGCGACCGGGGAGCTGTTTTTT. Encoded protein: CASSLVSATGELFF.

Only a few counts were recorded for this clonotype. The V call is TRBV7-6, the J call TRBJ2-5, with D possibly TRBD2 on 6 matching bases. The J call is in doubt because the DNA end fits TRBJ2-7 better. This CDR3 has 16 amino acids. CDR1 is SGHVS, CDR2 FNYEAQ, per germline. This CDR3 reads CASSPGGSGVRYEQYF. The CDR3 nucleotides read TGTGCCAGCAGCCCTGGAGGGAGTGGGGTTAGATACGAGCAGTACTTC.

The V and J genes are TRBV24-1 and TRBJ2-1; 11 bases match TRBD2. Losses at the gene ends were 3 bases for V and 0 bases for J; bases not matched to a gene: 6. There are 18 residues in the CDR3. Looked up from germline, CDR1 is KGHDR and CDR2 is SFDVKD. CDR3 loop: CATSDPGTSGSSYNEQFF. DNA for the CDR3: TGTGCCACCAGTGATCCCGGGACTAGCGGAAGCTCCTACAATGAGCAGTTCTTC.

V is TRBV29-1 and J is TRBJ1-2; TRBD1 agrees at 8 bases. Germline assignment: CDR1 SQVTM and CDR2 ANQGSEA. Germline trimming cut 5 bases from V and 5 bases from J; bases unmatched to any gene: 10. The length of the CDR3 is 14 residues. The CDR3 nucleotides are TGCAGCGTTAACGACCAGGGGGCCCGTTATGGCTACACCTTC. Its translation: CSVNDQGARYGYTF.

The chain recombines TRBV7-8 with TRBJ2-1, with D perhaps matching TRBD1 (6 bases). The CDR3 runs 15 residues. V dropped 5 bases and J dropped 2 bases, with 13 bases sitting between them. Germline V gives CDR1 SGHVS, CDR2 FQNEAQ. Written as DNA, the CDR3 is TGTGCCAGCAGCCGCCCTGAGGGGGCCTACAATGAGCAGTTCTTC. Translation gives CASSRPEGAYNEQFF.